This TCR beta chain comes out of a study of identifying expanded T cells in peripheral blood. Study-wide results and caveats: Roughly two-week clone count variance significantly increased as total template count grew.

Comments on this clone: The antigen is not known.

Assay used: immunoSEQ multiplex PCR; TCRdb lists only in-frame clones, some missing. The sample lists just under 65,000 clones, around 87% occurring once. V was clipped by 1 base and J by 0 bases, with 6 bases between them. The CDR3 has 14 amino acids. CDR1 and CDR2 from the germline V gene are MNHNS and SASEGT. The clonotype originates from a person aged 18-70 years in good health. Material for sequencing was blood. The V gene is TRBV6-1, the J gene TRBJ1-1; perhaps TRBD1 as D (6 bases). The chain's CDR3 is CASSEGDMNTEAFF. In DNA form, the CDR3 reads TGTGCCAGCAGTGAAGGGGACATGAACACTGAAGCTTTCTTT.